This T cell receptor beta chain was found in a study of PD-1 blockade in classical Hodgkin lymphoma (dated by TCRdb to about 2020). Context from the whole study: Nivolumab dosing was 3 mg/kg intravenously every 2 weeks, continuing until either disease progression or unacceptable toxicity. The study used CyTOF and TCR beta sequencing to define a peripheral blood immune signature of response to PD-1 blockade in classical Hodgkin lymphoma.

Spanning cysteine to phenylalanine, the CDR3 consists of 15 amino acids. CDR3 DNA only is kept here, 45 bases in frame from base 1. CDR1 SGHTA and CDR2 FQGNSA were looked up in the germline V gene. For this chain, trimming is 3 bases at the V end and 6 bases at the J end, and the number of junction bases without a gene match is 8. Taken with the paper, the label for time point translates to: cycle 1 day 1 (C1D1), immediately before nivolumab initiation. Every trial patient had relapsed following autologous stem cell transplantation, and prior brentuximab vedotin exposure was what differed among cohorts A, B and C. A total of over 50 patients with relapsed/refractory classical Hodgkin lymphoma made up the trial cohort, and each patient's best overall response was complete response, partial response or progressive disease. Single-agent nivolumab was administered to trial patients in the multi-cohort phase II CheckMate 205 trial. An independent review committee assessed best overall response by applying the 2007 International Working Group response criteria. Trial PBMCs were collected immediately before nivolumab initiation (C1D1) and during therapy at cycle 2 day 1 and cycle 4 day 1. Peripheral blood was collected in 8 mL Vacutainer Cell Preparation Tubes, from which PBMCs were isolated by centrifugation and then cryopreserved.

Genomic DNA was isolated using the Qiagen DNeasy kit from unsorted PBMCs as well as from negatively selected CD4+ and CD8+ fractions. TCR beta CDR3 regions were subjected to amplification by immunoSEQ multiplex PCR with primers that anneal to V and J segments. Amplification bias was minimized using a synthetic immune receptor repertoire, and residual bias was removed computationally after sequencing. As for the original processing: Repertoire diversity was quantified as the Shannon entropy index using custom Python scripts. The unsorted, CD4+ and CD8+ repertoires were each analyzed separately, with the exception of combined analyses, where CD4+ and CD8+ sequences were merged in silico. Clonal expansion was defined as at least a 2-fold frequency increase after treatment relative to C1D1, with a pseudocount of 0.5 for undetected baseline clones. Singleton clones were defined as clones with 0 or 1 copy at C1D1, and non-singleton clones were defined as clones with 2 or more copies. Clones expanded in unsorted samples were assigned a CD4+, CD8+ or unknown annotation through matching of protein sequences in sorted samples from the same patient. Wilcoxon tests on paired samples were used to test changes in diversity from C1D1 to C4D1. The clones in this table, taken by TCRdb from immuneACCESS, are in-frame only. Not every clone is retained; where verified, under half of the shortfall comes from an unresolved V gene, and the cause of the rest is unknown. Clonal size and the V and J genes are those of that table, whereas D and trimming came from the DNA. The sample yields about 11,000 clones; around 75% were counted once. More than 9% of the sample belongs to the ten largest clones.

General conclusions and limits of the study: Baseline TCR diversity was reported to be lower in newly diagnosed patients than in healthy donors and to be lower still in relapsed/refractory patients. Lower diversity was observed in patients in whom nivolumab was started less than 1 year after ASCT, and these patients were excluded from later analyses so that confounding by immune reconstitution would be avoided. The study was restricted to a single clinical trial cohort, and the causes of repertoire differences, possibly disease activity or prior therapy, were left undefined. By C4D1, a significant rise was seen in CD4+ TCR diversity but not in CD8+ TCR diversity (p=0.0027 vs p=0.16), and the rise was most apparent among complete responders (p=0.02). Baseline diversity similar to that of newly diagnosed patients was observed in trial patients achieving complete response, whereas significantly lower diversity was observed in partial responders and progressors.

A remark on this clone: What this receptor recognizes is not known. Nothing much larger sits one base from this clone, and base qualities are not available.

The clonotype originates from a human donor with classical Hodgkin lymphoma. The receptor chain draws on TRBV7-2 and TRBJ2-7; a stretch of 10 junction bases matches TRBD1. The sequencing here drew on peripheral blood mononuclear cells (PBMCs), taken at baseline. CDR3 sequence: CASSFRQGALGEQYF. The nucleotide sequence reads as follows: TGTGCCAGCAGCTTCCGACAGGGGGCCTTGGGCGAGCAGTACTTC.